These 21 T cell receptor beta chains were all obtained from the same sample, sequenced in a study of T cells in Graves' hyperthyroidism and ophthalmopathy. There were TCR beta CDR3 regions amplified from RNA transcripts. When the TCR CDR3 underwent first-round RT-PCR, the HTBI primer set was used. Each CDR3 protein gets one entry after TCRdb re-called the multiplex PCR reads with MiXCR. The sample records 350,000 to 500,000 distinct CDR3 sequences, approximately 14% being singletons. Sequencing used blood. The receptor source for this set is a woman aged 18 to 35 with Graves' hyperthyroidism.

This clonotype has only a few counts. CDR3 in DNA: TGCGCCAGCAGCCAAGACAATCTAGTCTCGGGCACAGATACGCAGTATTTT. The encoded protein is CASSQDNLVSGTDTQYF. This rearrangement joins TRBV4-3 to TRBJ2-3; no definite D call. The CDR3 totals 17 residues. CDR1 and CDR2 (germline): LGHNA, YSLEER. Trimming cost V 0 bases and J 1 base, with 14 bases left between them.

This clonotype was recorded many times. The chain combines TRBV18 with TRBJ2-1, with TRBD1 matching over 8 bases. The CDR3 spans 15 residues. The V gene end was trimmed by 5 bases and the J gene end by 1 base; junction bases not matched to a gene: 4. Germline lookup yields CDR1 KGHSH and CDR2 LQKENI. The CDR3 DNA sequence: TGTGCCAGCTCAACGACAGGGGTTTCCTACAATGAGCAGTTCTTC. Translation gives CASSTTGVSYNEQFF. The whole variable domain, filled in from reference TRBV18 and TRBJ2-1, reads NAGVMQNPRHLVRRRGQEARLRCSPMKGHSHVYWYRQLPEEGLKFMVYLQKENIIDESGMPKERFSAEFPKEGPSILRIQQVVRGDSAAYFCASSTTGVSYNEQFFGPGTRLTVL.

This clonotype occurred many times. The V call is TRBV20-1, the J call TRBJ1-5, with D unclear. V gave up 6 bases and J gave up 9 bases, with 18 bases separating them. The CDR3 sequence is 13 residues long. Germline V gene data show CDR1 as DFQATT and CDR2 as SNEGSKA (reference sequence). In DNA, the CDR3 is TGCAGTGCCTCAGGCGGGATGAGAGGGCCCCAGCATTTT. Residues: CSASGGMRGPQHF.

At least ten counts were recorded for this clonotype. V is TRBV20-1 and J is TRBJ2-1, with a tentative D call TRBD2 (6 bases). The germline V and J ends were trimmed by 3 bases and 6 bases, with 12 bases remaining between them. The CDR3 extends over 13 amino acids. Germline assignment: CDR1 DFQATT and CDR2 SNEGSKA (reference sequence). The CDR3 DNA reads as TGCAGTGCTAGTCGGGACTCCCGCAATGAGCAGTTCTTC. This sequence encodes CSASRDSRNEQFF.

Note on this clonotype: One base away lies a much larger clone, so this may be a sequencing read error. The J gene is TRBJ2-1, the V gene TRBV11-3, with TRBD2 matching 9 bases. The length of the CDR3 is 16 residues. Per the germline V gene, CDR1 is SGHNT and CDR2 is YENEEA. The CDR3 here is CAGSLVHLSAGGEQFF. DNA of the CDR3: TGTGCCGGCAGCTTAGTCCACCTCTCAGCGGGAGGAGAGCAGTTCTTC.

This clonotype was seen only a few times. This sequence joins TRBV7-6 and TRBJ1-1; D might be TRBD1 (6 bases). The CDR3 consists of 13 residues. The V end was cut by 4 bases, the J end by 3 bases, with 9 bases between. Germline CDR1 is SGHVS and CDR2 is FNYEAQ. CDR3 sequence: CASSSGGHTEAFF. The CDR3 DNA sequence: TGTGCCAGCAGCTCTGGGGGGCACACTGAAGCTTTCTTT.

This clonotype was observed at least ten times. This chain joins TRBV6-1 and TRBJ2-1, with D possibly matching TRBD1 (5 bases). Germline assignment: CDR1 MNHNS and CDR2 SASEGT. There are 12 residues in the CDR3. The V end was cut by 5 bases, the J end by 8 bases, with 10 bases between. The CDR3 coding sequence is TGTGCCAGCAGTTACGAAGGGGATGAGCAGTTCTTC. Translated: CASSYEGDEQFF.

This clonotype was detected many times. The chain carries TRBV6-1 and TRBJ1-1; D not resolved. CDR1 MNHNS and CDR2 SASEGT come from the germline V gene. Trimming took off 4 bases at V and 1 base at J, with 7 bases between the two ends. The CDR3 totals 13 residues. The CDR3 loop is CASSATQNTEAFF. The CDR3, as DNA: TGTGCCAGCAGTGCGACCCAGAACACTGAAGCTTTCTTT.

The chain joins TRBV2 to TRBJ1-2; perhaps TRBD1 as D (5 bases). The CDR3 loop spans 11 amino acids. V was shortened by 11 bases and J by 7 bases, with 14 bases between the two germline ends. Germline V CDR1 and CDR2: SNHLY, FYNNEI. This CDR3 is CARSGALGYTF. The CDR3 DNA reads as TGTGCCCGATCCGGGGCGCTTGGCTACACCTTC.

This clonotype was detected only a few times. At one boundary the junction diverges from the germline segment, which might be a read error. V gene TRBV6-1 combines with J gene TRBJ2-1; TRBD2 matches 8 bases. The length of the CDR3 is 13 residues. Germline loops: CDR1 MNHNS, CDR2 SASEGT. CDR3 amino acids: CACSRAGAYEQFF. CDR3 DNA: TGTGCCTGCAGTCGAGCGGGAGCATATGAGCAGTTCTTC.

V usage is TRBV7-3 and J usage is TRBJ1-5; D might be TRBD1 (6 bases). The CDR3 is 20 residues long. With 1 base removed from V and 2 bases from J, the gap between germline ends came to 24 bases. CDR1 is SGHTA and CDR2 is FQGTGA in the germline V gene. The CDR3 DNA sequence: TGTGCCAGCAGCTTAAGAACAGGGAATAGCAGGCGTAAACGCAATCAGCCCCAGCATTTT. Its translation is CASSLRTGNSRRKRNQPQHF.

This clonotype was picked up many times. Written as DNA, the CDR3 is TGCAGTGCTTTAACAGGGGGCTCTGGGGCCAACGTCCTGACTTTC. Protein: CSALTGGSGANVLTF. The J gene is TRBJ2-6, the V gene TRBV20-1, with 8 bases aligning to TRBD1. Germline V gives CDR1 DFQATT, CDR2 SNEGSKA (reference sequence). The CDR3 runs to 15 residues. Losses at the gene ends were 5 bases for V and 0 bases for J; bases not matched to a gene: 3.

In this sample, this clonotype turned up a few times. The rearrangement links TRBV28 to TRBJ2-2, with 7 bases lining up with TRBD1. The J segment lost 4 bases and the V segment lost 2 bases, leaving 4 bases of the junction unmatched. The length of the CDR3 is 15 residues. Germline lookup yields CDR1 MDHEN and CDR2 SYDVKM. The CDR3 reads CASSLRSGGTGELFF. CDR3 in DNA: TGTGCCAGCAGTTTAAGGTCAGGGGGCACCGGGGAGCTGTTTTTT.

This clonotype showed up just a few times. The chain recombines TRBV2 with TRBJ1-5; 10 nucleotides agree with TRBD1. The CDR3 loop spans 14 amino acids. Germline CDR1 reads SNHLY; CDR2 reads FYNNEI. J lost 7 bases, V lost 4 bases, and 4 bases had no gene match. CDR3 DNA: TGTGCCAGCAGTGCGGGACAGGGGTTCCAGCCCCAGCATTTT. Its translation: CASSAGQGFQPQHF.

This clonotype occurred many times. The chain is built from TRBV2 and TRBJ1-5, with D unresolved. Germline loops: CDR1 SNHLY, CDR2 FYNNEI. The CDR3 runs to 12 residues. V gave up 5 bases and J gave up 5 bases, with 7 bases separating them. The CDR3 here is CASSNEYQPQHF. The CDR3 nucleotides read TGTGCCAGCAGTAACGAGTATCAGCCCCAGCATTTT.

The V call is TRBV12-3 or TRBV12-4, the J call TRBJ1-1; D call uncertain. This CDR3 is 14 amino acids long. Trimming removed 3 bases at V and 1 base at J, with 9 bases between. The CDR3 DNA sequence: TGTGCCAGCAGTTTCCGCGCCCCGAACACTGAAGCTTTCTTT. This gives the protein CASSFRAPNTEAFF.

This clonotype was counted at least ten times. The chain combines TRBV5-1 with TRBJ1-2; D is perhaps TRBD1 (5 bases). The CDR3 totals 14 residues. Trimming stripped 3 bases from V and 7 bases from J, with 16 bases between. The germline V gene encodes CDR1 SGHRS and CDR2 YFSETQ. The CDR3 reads CASSSPGRGGGYTF. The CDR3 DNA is TGCGCCAGCAGCTCGCCCGGGCGGGGCGGTGGCTACACCTTC.

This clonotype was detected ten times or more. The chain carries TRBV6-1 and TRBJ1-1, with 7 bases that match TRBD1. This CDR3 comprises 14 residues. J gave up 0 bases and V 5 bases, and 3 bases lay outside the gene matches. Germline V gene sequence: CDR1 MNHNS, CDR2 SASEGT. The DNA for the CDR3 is TGTGCCAGCAGTTGGGACAGTATGAACACTGAAGCTTTCTTT. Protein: CASSWDSMNTEAFF.

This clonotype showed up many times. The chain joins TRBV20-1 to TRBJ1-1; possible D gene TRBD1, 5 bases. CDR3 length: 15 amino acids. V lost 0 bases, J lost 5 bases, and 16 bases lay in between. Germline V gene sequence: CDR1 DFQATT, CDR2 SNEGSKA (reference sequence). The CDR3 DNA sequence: TGCAGTGCTAGAGATCTCCTGGGACGAGAGACTGAAGCTTTCTTT. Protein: CSARDLLGRETEAFF.

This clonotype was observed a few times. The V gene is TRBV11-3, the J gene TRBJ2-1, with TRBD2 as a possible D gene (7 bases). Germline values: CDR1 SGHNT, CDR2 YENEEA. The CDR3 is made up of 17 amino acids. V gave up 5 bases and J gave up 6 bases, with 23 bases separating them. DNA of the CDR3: TGTGCCAGCAGCGGGGGGGGCTTGGCGGGAGTTGGCAATGAGCAGTTCTTC. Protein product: CASSGGGLAGVGNEQFF.

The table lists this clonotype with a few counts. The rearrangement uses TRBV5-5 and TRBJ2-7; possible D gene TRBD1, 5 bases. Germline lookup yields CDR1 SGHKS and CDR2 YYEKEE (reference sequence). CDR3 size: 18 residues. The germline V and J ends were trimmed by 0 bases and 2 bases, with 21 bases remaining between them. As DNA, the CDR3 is TGTGCCAGCAGCTTGGTTCCAGGGCGCGGTCTAAATACCTACGAGCAGTACTTC. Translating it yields CASSLVPGRGLNTYEQYF.